This T cell receptor beta chain originates from a study of glioma-infiltrating T cells (dated by TCRdb to about 2016). With regard to the full study: The study sequenced TCR alpha- and beta-chain repertoires from glioma tissue, from non-neoplastic brain tissue and from matched peripheral blood mononuclear cells. To measure how far tissue and blood T-cell populations diverged, each tissue-infiltrating repertoire was compared against the peripheral blood repertoire of the same patient. Three low-grade glioma patients, several primary glioblastoma patients and three non-glioma patients contributing non-neoplastic brain tissue were included in the paired cohort. The full study reports these points: VJ-independent divergence between tissue and blood was lower than expected in non-neoplastic patients but higher than expected in all gliomas, particularly low-grade gliomas. Group comparisons rested on small numbers: three non-neoplastic, three low-grade glioma and eight glioblastoma patients. Very few CDR3 sequences were shared between tissue and blood, attributed to high CDR3 diversity and limited sampling.

This clonotype was recorded many times. Its antigen is unknown. Per-base qualities were not stored, and no clone one base away is much larger. V was cut back by 8 bases and J by 4 bases, leaving a gap of 14 bases between them. Taken from the germline V gene, the CDR1 and CDR2 loops are SNHLY and FYNNEI. The CDR3 contains 13 residues, cysteine and phenylalanine counted. The sequence is cut down to CDR3 DNA, 39 bases in frame from base 1. TCR alpha and beta CDR3 regions were amplified with the iRepertoire nested amplicon-rescue multiplex PCR (arm-PCR) platform from RNA. One-step reverse transcription and amplification used about 95-400 ng of tissue mRNA or PBMC total RNA as input. Following bead purification, Illumina adapters were added through a secondary multiplex PCR, and the libraries were then gel-purified between 200 and 400 bp. The libraries contained internal 6-nucleotide barcodes that were used for demultiplexing. Libraries were sequenced on an Illumina MiSeq with 2x220 or 2x250 nucleotide paired-end reads. In the authors' own workflow: Paired reads were merged using FLASH 1.2.11 and aligned with BWA-MEM to the GRCh37 human genome, and TRA and TRB reads were then extracted. For V and J assignment, an IMGT-derived reference of cassette sequences and CDR3 motifs that included pseudogenes was used. Three-frame translation of reads was performed, and productive CDR3s were defined as those with a C...FGXG motif and no stop codons. Unique combinations of V-J cassette pair and CDR3 amino acid sequence were defined as clonotypes. Hamming distance filtering was applied to reads, with thresholds set by the sequence error rate of each sample in mapped regions. The public sequencing data were trimmed at Q25 with fastp and processed into clonotypes with MiXCR by TCRdb, which kept only in-frame beta chains. A single entry per CDR3 protein holds the most common genes and DNA from its merged rows. The V and J calls come from TCRdb's annotation, not from the publication. The sample table records around 43,000 distinct CDR3 sequences; more than 20% of these occur just once. Jointly, the top ten make up 5% to 8% of the sample.

The sequence joins TRBV2 to TRBJ1-1, with TRBD1 tentatively as D gene (6 bases match). The receptor was derived from a human donor with low-grade glioma or glioblastoma, undergoing nonglioma brain surgery, or in good health (not recorded which). Sequenced: glioma tissue, nonneoplastic brain tissue, or PBMCs (not recorded which). The nucleotides read TGTGCCAGCCGCAAGGGGGTTGGCACTGAAGCTTTCTTT. It translates to CASRKGVGTEAFF.